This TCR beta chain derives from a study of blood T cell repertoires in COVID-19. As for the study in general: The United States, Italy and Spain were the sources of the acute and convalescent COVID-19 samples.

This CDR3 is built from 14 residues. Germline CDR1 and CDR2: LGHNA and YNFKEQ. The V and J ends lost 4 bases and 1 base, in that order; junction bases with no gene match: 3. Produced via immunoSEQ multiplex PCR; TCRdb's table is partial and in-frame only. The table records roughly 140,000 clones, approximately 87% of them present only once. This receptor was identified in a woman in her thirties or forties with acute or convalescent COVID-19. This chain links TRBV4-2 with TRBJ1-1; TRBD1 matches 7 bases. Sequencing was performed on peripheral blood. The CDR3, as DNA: TGTGCCAGCAGCCGTTGGACAGGGAACACTGAAGCTTTCTTT. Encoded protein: CASSRWTGNTEAFF.